Below, 6 T cell receptor beta chains from the same sample are listed, as sequenced in a study. Using its own MiXCR run on the 5' RACE reads, TCRdb lists one record per CDR3 protein. The sample includes about 62,000 distinct CDR3 sequences, approximately 29% of them seen just once. The specimen sequenced was tumor-infiltrating naive CD4+ T cells sorted from the breast tumor. Subset here: naive CD4+ T cells, CD4+CD45RA+CD25-. The receptors derive from a female donor with breast cancer.

In the case of this clonotype: Since a much larger clone is just one base distant, this may be a read error. The CDR3: CASSPHGARGSNEQFF. The CDR3 region has the DNA TGTGCCAGCAGTCCTCACGGAGCGAGAGGATCCAATGAGCAGTTCTTC. The chain uses TRBV12-3 or TRBV12-4 and TRBJ2-1, with D unresolved. The germline V and J ends were trimmed by 5 bases and 6 bases, with 20 bases remaining between them. The length of the CDR3 is 16 residues.

This clonotype was seen at least ten times. The CDR3 nucleotides are TGTGCCAGCAGCTTTGTGACTAGCGGGAGGAGGTCCTACAATGAGCAGTTCTTC. It translates to CASSFVTSGRRSYNEQFF. The V and J genes are TRBV5-6 and TRBJ2-1; TRBD2 matches 13 bases. V trimming: 2 bases; J trimming: 1 base; junction bases outside the gene matches: 6. Germline CDR1 SGHDT, CDR2 YYEEEE. The CDR3 is 18 amino acids.

The chain recombines TRBV7-8 with TRBJ2-6; D unresolved. This CDR3 has 15 residues. Trimming removed 5 bases from V and 2 bases from J, with 10 bases in between. CDR1 SGHVS and CDR2 FQNEAQ come from the germline V gene. CDR3 bases: TGTGCCAGCAGCCCCTCTGGTACTGGGGCCAACGTCCTGACTTTC. Its translation: CASSPSGTGANVLTF. The full variable domain, its missing parts supplied by reference TRBV7-8 and TRBJ2-6, is GAGVSQSPRYKVAKRGQDVALRCDPISGHVSLFWYQQALGQGPEFLTYFQNEAQLDKSGLPSDRFFAERPEGSVSTLKIQRTQQEDSAVYLCASSPSGTGANVLTFGAGSRLTVL.

This clonotype was seen at least ten times. The chain employs TRBV2 and TRBJ1-5; 10 bases map to TRBD1. The CDR3 consists of 16 residues. V was pared by 1 base and J by 3 bases, with 3 bases of the junction left unmatched. Germline CDR1 reads SNHLY; CDR2 reads FYNNEI. The CDR3 sequence is CASSEEGQGFNQPQHF. Written as DNA, the CDR3 is TGTGCCAGCAGTGAAGAGGGACAGGGGTTCAATCAGCCCCAGCATTTT.

As regards this clonotype: This CDR3 fails to terminate in the conserved phenylalanine or tryptophan, so it likely reflects a read error. This chain uses TRBV30 with TRBJ2-1, with 7 bases lining up with TRBD2. The CDR3 is 12 amino acids. The germline CDR1 and CDR2 sequences are GTSNPN and SVGIG (reference sequence). After removal of 3 bases from V and 8 bases from J, the junction contained 4 bases not matched to a gene. The CDR3 region is CAWSRLADEQFS. The CDR3 coding sequence is TGTGCCTGGAGCAGACTAGCAGATGAGCAGTTCTCC.

This clonotype was counted a few times. The chain recombines TRBV7-3 with TRBJ2-3; D is possibly TRBD2 (5 bases). Germline CDR1 reads SGHTA; CDR2 reads FQGTGA. This CDR3 spans 15 amino acids. V lost 2 bases and J 10 bases, leaving 19 bases between the germline ends. In DNA form, the CDR3 reads TGTGCCAGCAGCTTAGCCCCGCGGGCTCGAGAGGCGCAGTATTTT. As protein: CASSLAPRAREAQYF.